Presented here are 25 T cell receptor beta chains from one specimen sequenced in a study of shared clonotypes between healthy human individuals. Sequenced by immunoSEQ multiplex PCR; TCRdb stores in-frame clones only, minus some. Here the sample spans about 2 million clones, 95% being singletons. Source material: naive CD4+ T cells sorted from blood. Stated subset: CD45RA+ positively selected. Every receptor here comes from a man in his late teens or twenties in good health.

For the CDR3, the DNA is TGTGCCAGCAGCTCCTACCCTATCGGGGCTGAAGCTTTCTTT. Residues: CASSSYPIGAEAFF. The chain carries TRBV7-2 and TRBJ1-1; D gene uncertain. The V and J ends lost 4 bases and 6 bases respectively, with 15 bases between them. In germline, CDR1 is SGHTA, CDR2 FQGNSA. The CDR3 spans 14 residues.

A note on this clone: The germline gene is not matched at one end of the junction; a read error may be the cause. The chain is built from TRBV5-5 and TRBJ2-7, with 7 bases identical to TRBD2. This CDR3 region has 15 residues. CDR1 SGHKS and CDR2 YYEKEE come from the germline V gene (reference sequence). CDR3 in amino acids: CASRLEASGVYEQYF. The DNA of the CDR3 is TGTGCCAGCAGATTGGAGGCTAGCGGAGTCTACGAGCAGTACTTC.

For this clone: The junction and the germline gene differ at one end; a read error may be behind it. In the same sample, other DNA sequences code for this CDR3. The V gene is TRBV27, the J gene TRBJ1-6, with a tentative D call TRBD1 (6 bases). The CDR3 totals 19 residues. Germline V gene lookup returns CDR1 MNHEY and CDR2 SMNVEV (reference sequence). CDR3 amino acids: CASSPHGTPERSYNSPLHF. As DNA, the CDR3 is TGTGCCAGCAGTCCCCATGGGACACCCGAAAGGTCCTATAACTCACCCCTCCACTTT.

Here the CDR3 reads CAISGGDRAFYEQYF. The CDR3 coding sequence is TGTGCCATCAGTGGGGGGGACAGGGCCTTCTACGAGCAGTACTTC. The rearrangement links TRBV10-3 to TRBJ2-7; 9 bases fit TRBD1. Trimming cost V 4 bases and J 3 bases; bases outside gene matches: 7. CDR1 and CDR2 from the germline V gene are ENHRY and SYGVKD. The CDR3 has 15 amino acids.

This chain links TRBV5-1 with TRBJ1-2, with D unclear. The CDR3 sequence is 12 residues long. Looked up from germline, CDR1 is SGHRS and CDR2 is YFSETQ. The V gene lost 8 bases and the J gene lost 0 bases, with 8 bases spanning the gap. The CDR3 region has the DNA TGCGCCAGTTCTGTGTCTAACTATGGCTACACCTTC. It specifies CASSVSNYGYTF.

The chain combines TRBV28 with TRBJ2-7; 8 bases line up with TRBD1. CDR1 and CDR2 (germline): MDHEN, SYDVKM. The CDR3 is 13 amino acids. Losses at the gene ends were 5 bases for V and 5 bases for J; bases not matched to a gene: 5. This CDR3 is CASSLDRDHEQYF. The CDR3 nucleotides are TGTGCCAGCAGTCTGGACAGGGACCACGAGCAGTACTTC.

J is TRBJ2-7 and V is TRBV5-4; 10 bases line up with TRBD2. Trimming removed 0 bases from V and 2 bases from J; junction bases left unmatched: 8. Germline lookup yields CDR1 SGHNT and CDR2 YYREEE (reference sequence). This CDR3 spans 17 amino acids. The CDR3 nucleotides are TGTGCCAGCAGCTTGGGGCCGGCTAGCGGGGGTACCTACGAGCAGTACTTC. Amino acid sequence: CASSLGPASGGTYEQYF. Full variable domain (rest looked up from reference TRBV5-4 and TRBJ2-7): ETGVTQSPTHLIKTRGQQVTLRCSSQSGHNTVSWYQQALGQGPQFIFQYYREEENGRGNFPPRFSGLQFPNYSSELNVNALELDDSALYLCASSLGPASGGTYEQYFGPGTRLTVT.

This chain uses TRBV10-3 with TRBJ1-1, with a weak D call TRBD1 (6 bases). The CDR3 has 15 amino acids. Germline V gene data show CDR1 as ENHRY and CDR2 as SYGVKD. Trimming pared 5 bases from V and 2 bases from J, leaving 15 bases between. The CDR3 DNA follows: TGTGCCATCAGTTCTGAATTACAGGGAAACACTGAAGCTTTCTTT. This sequence encodes CAISSELQGNTEAFF.

Worth noting for this clone: At one end, the junction sequence differs from germline, possibly due to a read error. The J gene is TRBJ1-5, the V gene TRBV27; D unclear. From germline, CDR1 is MNHEY and CDR2 SMNVEV (reference sequence). CDR3 length: 14 residues. DNA for the CDR3: TGTGCCAGCGGTTTGGGTTACGGCAATCAGCCCCAGCATTTT. Protein sequence: CASGLGYGNQPQHF.

The V gene is TRBV5-5, the J gene TRBJ1-6; D call uncertain. This CDR3 contains 15 residues. With 6 bases removed from V and 7 bases from J, the gap between germline ends came to 17 bases. Germline CDR1 is SGHKS and CDR2 is YYEKEE (reference sequence). The CDR3 sequence: CASTPRALSNSPLHF. DNA of the CDR3: TGTGCCAGCACCCCTAGGGCCCTCTCGAATTCACCCCTCCACTTT.

The chain links TRBV30 to TRBJ2-7, with D possibly TRBD2 on 5 matching bases. The CDR3 extends over 15 amino acids. Between the trimmed V and J ends, which lost 7 bases and 0 bases, there was a span of 19 bases. CDR1 is GTSNPN and CDR2 is SVGIG in the germline V gene (reference sequence). The CDR3 loop reads CAFLGKGPYSYEQYF. The CDR3 DNA reads as TGTGCCTTCCTCGGGAAGGGCCCCTACTCCTACGAGCAGTACTTC.

V usage is TRBV4-3 and J usage is TRBJ2-1, with 9 bases fitting TRBD2. The germline V gene encodes CDR1 LGHNA and CDR2 YSLEER. Losses at the gene ends were 4 bases for V and 2 bases for J; bases not matched to a gene: 12. The CDR3 sequence is 18 residues long. DNA of the CDR3: TGCGCCAGCAGCCCCCGCTGGGGAGCGGGAGGCCCCTACAATGAGCAGTTCTTC. Protein product: CASSPRWGAGGPYNEQFF.

The gene calls are TRBV10-3 and TRBJ2-7, with D perhaps matching TRBD1 (5 bases). Deletions cut 7 bases from V and 0 bases from J, with 10 bases between. CDR1 is ENHRY, CDR2 SYGVKD, per germline. CDR3 length equals 13 residues. The CDR3 nucleotides are TGTGCCATCACCCCAGGGAACTCCTACGAGCAGTACTTC. Translation gives CAITPGNSYEQYF.

The J gene is TRBJ1-6, the V gene TRBV10-1; D unresolved. CDR3 size: 13 residues. V gave up 6 bases and J gave up 4 bases, with 7 bases separating them. Germline CDR1 is WNHNN and CDR2 is SYGVQD (reference sequence). CDR3 protein: CASSGDYNSPLHF. CDR3 bases: TGCGCCAGCAGCGGGGATTATAATTCACCCCTCCACTTT.

In the case of this clone: This sample also contains other DNA sequences that code for the same CDR3. This chain joins TRBV18 and TRBJ2-5, with 8 bases fitting TRBD1. V dropped 1 base and J dropped 3; count of bases not matched to a gene: 4. Germline V gene sequence: CDR1 KGHSH, CDR2 LQKENI. This CDR3 has 15 amino acids. CDR3 amino acids: CASSPRAGGEETQYF. The CDR3 bases are TGTGCCAGCTCACCACGGGCAGGGGGCGAAGAGACCCAGTACTTC.

J is TRBJ2-7 and V is TRBV13; 7 bases are a match to TRBD2. J gave up 0 bases and V 2 bases, and 16 bases lay outside the gene matches. Germline-derived CDR1 and CDR2 are PRHDT and FYEKMQ (reference sequence). The CDR3 has 19 residues. CDR3 DNA: TGTGCCAGCAGCTTACGAGCGGGAACCTTGGGCATGACCTCCTACGAGCAGTACTTC. Its translation is CASSLRAGTLGMTSYEQYF.

The chain is built from TRBV9 and TRBJ2-7; D is perhaps TRBD2 (5 bases). Germline V gives CDR1 SGDLS, CDR2 YYNGEE. This CDR3 contains 13 residues. The V end was cut by 1 base, the J end by 7 bases, with 12 bases between. The CDR3 here is CASSVQRTGEQYF. The CDR3 nucleotides are TGTGCCAGCAGCGTACAACGGACGGGGGAGCAGTACTTC.

The chain uses TRBV18 and TRBJ1-2, with D possibly TRBD1 on 5 matching bases. V lost 3 bases and J lost 4, with 27 bases in between. Germline loops: CDR1 KGHSH, CDR2 LQKENI. The CDR3 has 19 residues. CDR3 DNA sequence: TGTGCCAGCTCACCTGGTACTGAGTCAGGGCGCCCGATATTCTATGGCTACACCTTC. Amino acids: CASSPGTESGRPIFYGYTF.

The rearrangement links TRBV7-2 to TRBJ2-1, with a tentative D call TRBD2 (7 bases). The CDR3 contains 17 residues. Per the germline V gene, CDR1 is SGHTA and CDR2 is FQGNSA. V shed 5 bases and J shed 7 bases, with 24 bases lying between them. The CDR3 protein is CASSLTLSRGGGNEQFF. The DNA for the CDR3 is TGTGCCAGCAGCCTCACTTTGTCCAGGGGAGGGGGGAATGAGCAGTTCTTC.

The V call is TRBV10-3, the J call TRBJ1-1, with D unclear. The CDR3 length is 12 residues. Deletions cut 9 bases from V and 5 bases from J, with 13 bases between. Germline lookup yields CDR1 ENHRY and CDR2 SYGVKD. In DNA form, the CDR3 reads TGTGCCATAAGAGGAGGGTCGACTGAAGCTTTCTTT. Protein product: CAIRGGSTEAFF.

This chain joins TRBV2 and TRBJ2-7; D remains ambiguous. The ends were cut back, 7 bases at V and 4 bases at J, with 8 bases in the middle. This CDR3 has 11 residues. Germline V gene sequence: CDR1 SNHLY, CDR2 FYNNEI. The CDR3 spells CASTLLYEQYF. The CDR3 region has the DNA TGTGCCAGCACCCTTTTGTACGAGCAGTACTTC.

This clone appeared a few times. Other nucleotide sequences in the sample specify the same CDR3. This sequence joins TRBV7-2 and TRBJ2-7; TRBD2 agrees at 7 bases. The V and J ends lost 5 bases and 3 bases, in that order; junction bases with no gene match: 1. Germline V gene sequence: CDR1 SGHTA, CDR2 FQGNSA. The CDR3 covers 12 residues. This CDR3 is CASSPSGYEQYF. The DNA of the CDR3 is TGTGCCAGCAGCCCTAGCGGCTACGAGCAGTACTTC.

This clone has a single count. The V call is TRBV5-1, the J call TRBJ2-2; 10 nucleotides agree with TRBD2. Germline CDR1 SGHRS, CDR2 YFSETQ. CDR3 length: 16 residues. After removal of 5 bases from V and 1 base from J, the junction contained 5 bases not matched to a gene. In DNA, the CDR3 is TGCGCCAGCAGGGATAGCGGGAGGCTGAACACCGGGGAGCTGTTTTTT. Amino acids: CASRDSGRLNTGELFF.

The V gene is TRBV5-1, the J gene TRBJ2-3, with 8 bases lining up with TRBD2. Looked up from germline, CDR1 is SGHRS and CDR2 is YFSETQ. The V and J ends lost 4 bases and 3 bases, in that order; junction bases with no gene match: 16. The CDR3 is 18 amino acids. The CDR3 nucleotides are TGCGCCAGCAGCCTATTTCGCTCGGGGGGGCCGGGAACAGATACGCAGTATTTT. Amino acids: CASSLFRSGGPGTDTQYF.

The CDR3 spells CASSGPDRSNQPQHF. CDR3 nucleotides: TGTGCCAGCAGTGGCCCCGACAGGAGCAATCAGCCCCAGCATTTT. The rearrangement links TRBV28 to TRBJ1-5, with D possibly being TRBD1 (6 bases). CDR1 and CDR2 (germline): MDHEN, SYDVKM. The CDR3 loop spans 15 amino acids. The V and J ends lost 5 bases and 1 base respectively, with 12 bases between them.